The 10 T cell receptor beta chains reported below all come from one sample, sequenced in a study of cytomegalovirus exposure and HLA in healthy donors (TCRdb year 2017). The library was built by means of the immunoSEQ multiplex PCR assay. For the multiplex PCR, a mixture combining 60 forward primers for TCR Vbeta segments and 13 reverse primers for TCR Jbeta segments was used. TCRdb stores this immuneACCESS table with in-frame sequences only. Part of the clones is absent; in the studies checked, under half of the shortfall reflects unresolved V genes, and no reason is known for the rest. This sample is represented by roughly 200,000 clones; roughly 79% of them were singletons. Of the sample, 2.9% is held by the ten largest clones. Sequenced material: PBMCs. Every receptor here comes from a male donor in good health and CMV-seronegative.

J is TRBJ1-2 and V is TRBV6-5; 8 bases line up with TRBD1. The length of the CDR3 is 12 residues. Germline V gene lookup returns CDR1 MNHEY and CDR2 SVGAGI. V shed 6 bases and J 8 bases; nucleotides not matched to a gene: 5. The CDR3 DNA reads TGTGCCAGCAGAAAAACAGGGGGAGGCTACACCTTC. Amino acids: CASRKTGGGYTF.

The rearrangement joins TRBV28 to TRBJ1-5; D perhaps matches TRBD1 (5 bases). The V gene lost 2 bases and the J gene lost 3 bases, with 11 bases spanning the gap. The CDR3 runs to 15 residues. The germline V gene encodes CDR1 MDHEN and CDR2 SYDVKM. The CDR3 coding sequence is TGTGCCAGCAGTTTAGAAGGGGTTTACAATCAGCCCCAGCATTTT. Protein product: CASSLEGVYNQPQHF.

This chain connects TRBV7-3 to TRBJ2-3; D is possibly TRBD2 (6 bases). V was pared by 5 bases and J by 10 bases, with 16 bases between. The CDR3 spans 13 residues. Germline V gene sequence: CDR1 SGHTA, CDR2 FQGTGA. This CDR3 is CASSAPGLQAQYF. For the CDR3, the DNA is TGTGCCAGCAGCGCGCCGGGACTCCAGGCGCAGTATTTT.

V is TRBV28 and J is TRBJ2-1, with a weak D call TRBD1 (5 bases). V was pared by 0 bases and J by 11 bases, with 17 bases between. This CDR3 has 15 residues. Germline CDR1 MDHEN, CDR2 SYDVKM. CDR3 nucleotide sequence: TGTGCCAGCAGTTTATGGATCAGGGTAGGGCGTCAGCAGTTCTTC. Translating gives CASSLWIRVGRQQFF.

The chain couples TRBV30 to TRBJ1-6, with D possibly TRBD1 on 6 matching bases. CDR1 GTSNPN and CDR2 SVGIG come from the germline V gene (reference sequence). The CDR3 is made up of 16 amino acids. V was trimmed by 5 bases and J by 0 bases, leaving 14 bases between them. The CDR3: CAWDRSGSSYNSPLHF. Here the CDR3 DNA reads TGTGCCTGGGACAGGAGTGGTAGCTCCTATAATTCACCCCTCCACTTT.

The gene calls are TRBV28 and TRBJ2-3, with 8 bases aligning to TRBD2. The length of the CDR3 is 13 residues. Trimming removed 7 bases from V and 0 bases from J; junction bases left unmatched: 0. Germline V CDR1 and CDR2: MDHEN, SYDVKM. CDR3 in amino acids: CASTSGSTDTQYF. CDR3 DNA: TGTGCCAGCACTAGCGGGAGCACAGATACGCAGTATTTT.

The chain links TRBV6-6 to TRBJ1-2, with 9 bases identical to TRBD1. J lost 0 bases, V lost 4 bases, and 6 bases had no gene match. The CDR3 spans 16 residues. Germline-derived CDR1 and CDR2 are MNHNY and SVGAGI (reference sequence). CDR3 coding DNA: TGTGCCAGCAGTTGGGACAGGGTGGGAGCTAACTATGGCTACACCTTC. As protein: CASSWDRVGANYGYTF.

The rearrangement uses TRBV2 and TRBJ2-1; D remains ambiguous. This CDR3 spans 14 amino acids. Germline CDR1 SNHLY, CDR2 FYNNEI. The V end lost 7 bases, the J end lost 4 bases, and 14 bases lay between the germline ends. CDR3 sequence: CASTPLTSYNEQFF. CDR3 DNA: TGTGCCAGCACACCGTTAACTTCATACAATGAGCAGTTCTTC.

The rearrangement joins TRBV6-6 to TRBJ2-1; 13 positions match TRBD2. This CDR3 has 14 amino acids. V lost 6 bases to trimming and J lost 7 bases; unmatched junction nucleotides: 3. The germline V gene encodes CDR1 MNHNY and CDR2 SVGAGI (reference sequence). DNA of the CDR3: TGTGCCAGCAGCTGGACTAGCGGGAGTAATGAGCAGTTCTTC. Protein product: CASSWTSGSNEQFF.

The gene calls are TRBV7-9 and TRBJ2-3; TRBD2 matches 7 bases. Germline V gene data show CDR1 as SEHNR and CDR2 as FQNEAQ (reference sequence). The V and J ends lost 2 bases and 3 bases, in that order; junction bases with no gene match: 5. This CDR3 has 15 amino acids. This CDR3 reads CASSLLRRETDTQYF. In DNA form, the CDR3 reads TGTGCCAGCAGCTTATTGCGGCGGGAGACAGATACGCAGTATTTT.